This T cell receptor beta chain was identified during a study of CD8 T cells in Susac syndrome. Random hexamers served to reverse transcribe roughly 0.45 to 1 ug RNA. Amplification of the TCR beta CDR3 was carried out by immunoSEQ multiplex PCR, which spanned a total of 54 Vbeta and 13 Jbeta segments. TCRdb called the immunoSEQ multiplex PCR reads again in MiXCR, with one record for every CDR3 protein. The table shows about 120,000 distinct CDR3 sequences, with about nine tenths occurring only once. V shed 5 bases and J shed 3 bases, with 11 bases lying between them. This CDR3 contains 12 residues. Germline V gives CDR1 GTSNPN, CDR2 SVGIG (reference sequence). Sequencing of TCR beta, carried out with a high-throughput approach, was applied to CD8+ and CD4+ T cells from the blood. The controls were healthy donors who were matched for age and sex. Negative magnetic isolation gave CD8+ and CD4+ cells; FACS enriched CD8+ TEMRA.

This receptor was taken from a human donor in good health. This chain uses TRBV30 with TRBJ2-7; D remains ambiguous. The sample comprised CD4+ T cells from PBMCs. CDR3 DNA: TGTGCCTGGGGGAAACCTTTCTACGAGCAGTACTTC. As protein: CAWGKPFYEQYF.